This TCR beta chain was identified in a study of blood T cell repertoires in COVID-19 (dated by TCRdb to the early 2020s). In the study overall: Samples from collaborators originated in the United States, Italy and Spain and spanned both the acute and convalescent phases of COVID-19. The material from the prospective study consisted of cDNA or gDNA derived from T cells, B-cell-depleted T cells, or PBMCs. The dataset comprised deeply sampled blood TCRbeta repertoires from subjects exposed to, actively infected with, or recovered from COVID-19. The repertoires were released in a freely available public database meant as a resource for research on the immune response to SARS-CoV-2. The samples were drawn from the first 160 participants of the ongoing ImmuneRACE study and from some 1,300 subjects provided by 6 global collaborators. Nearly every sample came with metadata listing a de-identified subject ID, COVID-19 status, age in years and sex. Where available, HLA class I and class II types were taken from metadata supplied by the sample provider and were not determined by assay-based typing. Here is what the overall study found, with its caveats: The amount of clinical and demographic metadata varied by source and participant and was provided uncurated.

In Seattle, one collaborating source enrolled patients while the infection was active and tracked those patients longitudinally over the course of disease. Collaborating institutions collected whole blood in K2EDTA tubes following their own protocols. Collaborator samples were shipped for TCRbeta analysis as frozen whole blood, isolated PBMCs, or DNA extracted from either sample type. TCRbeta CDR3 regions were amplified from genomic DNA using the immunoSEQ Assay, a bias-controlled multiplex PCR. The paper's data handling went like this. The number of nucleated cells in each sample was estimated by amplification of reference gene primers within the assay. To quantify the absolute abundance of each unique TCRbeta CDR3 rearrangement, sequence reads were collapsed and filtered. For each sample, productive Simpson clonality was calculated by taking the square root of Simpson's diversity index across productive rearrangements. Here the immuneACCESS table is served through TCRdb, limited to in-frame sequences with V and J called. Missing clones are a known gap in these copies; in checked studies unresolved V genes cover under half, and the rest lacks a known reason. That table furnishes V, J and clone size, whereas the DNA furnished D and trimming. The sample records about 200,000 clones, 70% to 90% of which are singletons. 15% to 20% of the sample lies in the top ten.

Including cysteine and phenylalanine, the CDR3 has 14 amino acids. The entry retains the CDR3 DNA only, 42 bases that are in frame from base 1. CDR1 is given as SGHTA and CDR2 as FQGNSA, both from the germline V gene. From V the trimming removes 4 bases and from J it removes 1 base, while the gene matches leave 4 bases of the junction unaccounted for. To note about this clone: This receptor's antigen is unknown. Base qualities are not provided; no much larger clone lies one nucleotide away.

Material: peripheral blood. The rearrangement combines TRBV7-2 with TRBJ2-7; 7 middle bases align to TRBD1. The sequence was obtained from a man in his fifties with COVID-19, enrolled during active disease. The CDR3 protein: CASSYRQGSYEQYF. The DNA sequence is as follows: TGTGCCAGCAGCTACCGACAGGGATCCTACGAGCAGTACTTC. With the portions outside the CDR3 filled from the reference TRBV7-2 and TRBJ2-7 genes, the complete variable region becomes GAGVSQSPSNKVTEKGKDVELRCDPISGHTALYWYRQSLGQGLEFLIYFQGNSAPDKSGLPSDRFSAERTGGSVSTLTIQRTQQEDSAVYLCASSYRQGSYEQYFGPGTRLTVT.